Listed below are T cell receptor beta chains from one sample, sequenced in a study of vaccination and CD4 T cells after COVID-19. Their antigens are not known. TCRdb recomputed calls from the PCR reads with MiXCR, one row per CDR3 protein. The sample has roughly 9,200 distinct CDR3 sequences; approximately 35% are singletons. Sequenced: CD4+ T cells from blood, cultured in vitro. These receptors all come from a human donor in good health. CDR3s include the opening cysteine and the closing phenylalanine or tryptophan. A D gene is named only where the DNA matches it firmly. Clone sizes are given selectively: once, few, many, or a class where the clone is expanded.

>TRBJ1-2|TRBV6-5|few|.
CASSYSYRANYGYTF
TGTGCCAGCAGTTACTCTTACAGAGCTAACTATGGCTACACCTTC
>TRBJ2-7|TRBV7-9|few|TRBD1
CASSFTGQERYEQYF
TGTGCCAGCAGCTTTACGGGACAGGAACGCTACGAGCAGTACTTC
>TRBJ1-5|TRBV20-1|.|TRBD1
CSARTGDQPQRF
TGCAGTGCCCGGACAGGGGATCAGCCCCAGCGTTTT
>TRBJ1-4|TRBV27|few|.
CASTGHNEKLFF
TGTGCCAGCACGGGACATAACGAAAAACTGTTTTTT
>TRBJ2-7|TRBV5-1|.|TRBD1
CASSFGTGRGEQYF
TGCGCCAGCAGCTTCGGGACAGGGAGAGGCGAGCAGTACTTC
>TRBJ1-6|TRBV12-3/TRBV12-4|.|.
CASSGFGTRSSYNSPLHF
TGTGCCAGCAGTGGCTTTGGCACGAGGAGCTCCTATAATTCACCCCTCCACTTT
>TRBJ1-6|TRBV20-1|few|.
CSAREQGNSPLHF
TGCAGTGCTAGAGAGCAGGGCAATTCACCCCTCCACTTT
>TRBJ1-1|TRBV12-3/TRBV12-4|.|TRBD1
CASSFRDRGSEAFF
TGTGCCAGCAGTTTTCGGGACAGGGGCTCTGAAGCTTTCTTT
>TRBJ1-5|TRBV5-3|.|TRBD1
CARRSDDRDGQPQHF
TGTGCCAGAAGATCCGACGACAGGGACGGTCAGCCCCAGCATTTT
>TRBJ1-2|TRBV6-2/TRBV6-3|.|.
CASSYGANYGYTF
TGTGCCAGCAGTTACGGAGCTAACTATGGCTACACCTTC
>TRBJ1-1|TRBV27|few|.
CASSLFRNTEAFF
TGTGCCAGCAGTTTATTCAGGAACACTGAAGCTTTCTTT
>TRBJ1-2|TRBV5-3|.|TRBD1
CARSHARDRTEGYTF
TGTGCCAGAAGCCACGCCCGGGACAGAACGGAGGGCTACACCTTC
>TRBJ2-1|TRBV24-1|.|TRBD2
CATSLGGNEQFF
TGTGCCACCAGCCTGGGGGGGAATGAGCAGTTCTTC
>TRBJ2-7|TRBV10-1|few|.
CASSVADSYEQYF
TGCGCCAGCAGTGTTGCGGATTCCTACGAGCAGTACTTC
>TRBJ1-2|TRBV12-3/TRBV12-4|few|.
CASSLGQGMDYGYTF
TGTGCCAGCAGTTTGGGGCAGGGGATGGACTATGGCTACACCTTC
>TRBJ1-2|TRBV6-1|.|.
CASCRPSGYGYTF
TGTGCCAGTTGCCGTCCCTCAGGGTATGGCTACACCTTC
>TRBJ2-7|TRBV6-1|few|.
CASSLESYEQYF
TGTGCCAGCAGCTTGGAATCCTACGAGCAGTACTTC
>TRBJ1-1|TRBV11-3|.|.
CASSSLETEAFF
TGTGCCAGCAGCTCCCTCGAGACTGAAGCTTTCTTT
>TRBJ2-3|TRBV5-4|.|.
CASSLGTPGTDTQYF
TGTGCCAGCAGCTTGGGGACACCAGGCACAGATACGCAGTATTTT
>TRBJ2-7|TRBV9|large|TRBD1
CASSVGVTGSYEQYF
TGTGCCAGCAGCGTAGGGGTGACAGGGTCCTACGAGCAGTACTTC
>TRBJ1-5|TRBV6-5|few|.
CASSYSLQPGGQPQHF
TGTGCCAGCAGTTACTCGTTACAGCCCGGCGGCCAGCCCCAGCATTTT
>TRBJ2-6|TRBV20-1|.|.
CSARTASGANVLTF
TGCAGTGCTAGAACAGCTTCTGGGGCCAACGTCCTGACTTTC
>TRBJ2-7|TRBV28|.|.
CASSPTGDYYEQYF
TGTGCCAGCAGTCCGACAGGGGACTACTACGAGCAGTACTTC
>TRBJ2-1|TRBV19|.|.
CASSIRWEDWRGPEQFF
TGTGCCAGTAGTATACGCTGGGAAGATTGGCGGGGTCCCGAGCAGTTCTTC
>TRBJ1-1|TRBV6-1|few|.
CASNTGLLNTEAFF
TGTGCCAGCAATACGGGACTGTTGAACACTGAAGCTTTCTTT
>TRBJ1-2|TRBV6-1|.|TRBD1
CASSPYRGAHGYTF
TGTGCCAGCAGTCCATACAGGGGGGCACATGGCTACACCTTC
>TRBJ1-2|TRBV7-6|few|.
CASSSGDNYGYTF
TGTGCCAGCAGCTCAGGAGATAACTATGGCTACACCTTC
>TRBJ1-3|TRBV20-1|.|.
CSAMGALRTGNTIYF
TGCAGTGCTATGGGGGCCCTCCGGACGGGAAACACCATATATTTT
>TRBJ2-3|TRBV27|.|TRBD1
CASSRGFVTDTQYF
TGTGCCAGCAGCAGGGGGTTCGTCACAGATACGCAGTATTTT
>TRBJ1-2|TRBV19|.|.
CASSLGTAVYGYTF
TGTGCCAGTAGTCTCGGGACGGCAGTCTATGGCTACACCTTC
>TRBJ1-2|TRBV7-9|few|.
CASQDRSARGDGYTF
TGTGCCAGCCAAGACAGGTCGGCCCGTGGGGATGGCTACACCTTC
>TRBJ1-2|TRBV30|.|.
CAWSAGDYGYTF
TGTGCCTGGAGTGCGGGGGACTATGGCTACACCTTC
>TRBJ1-1|TRBV2|few|.
CASSSDTSTEAFF
TGTGCCAGCAGTTCTGACACCTCCACTGAAGCTTTCTTT
>TRBJ1-1|TRBV19|.|.
CASQPSFDTEAFF
TGTGCCAGCCAGCCGTCTTTTGACACTGAAGCTTTCTTT
>TRBJ1-5|TRBV10-1|.|.
CASSPGGADQPQHF
TGCGCCAGCAGCCCTGGGGGGGCTGATCAGCCCCAGCATTTT
>TRBJ1-2|TRBV12-3/TRBV12-4|.|.
CASSLIIGFANYGYTF
TGTGCCAGCAGTTTGATAATCGGGTTTGCTAACTATGGCTACACCTTC
>TRBJ1-1|TRBV6-1|.|.
CASRDTGLNTEAFF
TGTGCCAGCAGGGATACAGGGTTGAACACTGAAGCTTTCTTT
>TRBJ1-5|TRBV6-1|.|TRBD1
CASEDRGSNQPQHF
TGTGCCAGCGAGGACAGGGGTAGCAATCAGCCCCAGCATTTT
>TRBJ2-5|TRBV9|.|TRBD1
CASSVGQGAATQYF
TGTGCCAGCAGCGTAGGACAGGGGGCGGCGACCCAGTACTTC
>TRBJ2-1|TRBV6-2/TRBV6-3|.|TRBD1
CASSYTRDRSSF
TGTGCCAGCAGTTACACCCGGGACAGGAGTTCCTTC
>TRBJ1-1|TRBV7-3|few|.
CASSLSPTTEAFF
TGTGCCAGCAGCTTAAGCCCAACTACTGAAGCTTTCTTT
>TRBJ1-2|TRBV7-9|.|TRBD1
CASSLDLGGNYGYTF
TGTGCCAGCAGCTTAGATTTAGGGGGCAACTATGGCTACACCTTC
>TRBJ2-1|TRBV11-3|.|.
CASSKGTHDDEQFF
TGTGCCAGCAGTAAAGGGACACACGACGATGAGCAGTTCTTC
>TRBJ2-2|TRBV19|.|.
CASSRNTGELFF
TGTGCCAGTAGCCGTAACACCGGGGAGCTGTTTTTT
>TRBJ2-5|TRBV19|once|.
CASSSETGGGETQYF
TGTGCCAGTAGCTCGGAGACAGGAGGGGGAGAGACCCAGTACTTC
>TRBJ1-5|TRBV19|few|TRBD1
CASSATGGAHQPQHF
TGTGCCAGTAGTGCCACAGGGGGGGCACATCAGCCCCAGCATTTT
>TRBJ2-7|TRBV4-1|.|TRBD2
CASSQDPVTSGRFYEQYF
TGCGCCAGCAGCCAAGATCCCGTGACTAGCGGGAGGTTCTACGAGCAGTACTTC
>TRBJ2-7|TRBV11-2|.|TRBD1
CASSLAGTGEDEQYF
TGTGCCAGCAGCTTAGCTGGTACAGGGGAAGACGAGCAGTACTTC
>TRBJ2-7|TRBV7-8|few|TRBD1
CASSFRDRGTNEQYF
TGTGCCAGCAGCTTCCGGGACAGGGGTACTAACGAGCAGTACTTC
>TRBJ1-1|TRBV30|.|TRBD1
CAWLIRDSHTEAFF
TGTGCCTGGCTCATCCGGGACAGCCACACTGAAGCTTTCTTT
>TRBJ2-2|TRBV19|.|.
CASRTYNTGELFF
TGTGCCAGTAGAACCTATAACACCGGGGAGCTGTTTTTT
>TRBJ1-6|TRBV20-1|medium-sized|.
CSASLGAGGDSPLHF
TGCAGTGCTAGCTTGGGGGCGGGTGGGGATTCACCCCTCCACTTT
>TRBJ1-2|TRBV20-1|medium-sized|TRBD1
CSAARGQGGGYTF
TGCAGTGCGGCAAGGGGACAGGGTGGCGGCTACACCTTC
>TRBJ1-5|TRBV2|few|.
CASSVGTWEPQHF
TGTGCCAGCAGTGTGGGGACATGGGAGCCCCAGCATTTT